This T cell receptor (beta chain) was captured by sequencing in a study of a mutant IDH1 vaccine in newly diagnosed glioma. On the study more broadly: Antecedent treatment encompassed radiotherapy, temozolomide, or their combination; the majority received both. Week 47 marked visit V13, whereas week 35 marked visit V12. The study, taken as a whole, reports: Top-clonotype changes in peripheral T cells seemed unrelated to pseudoprogression.

Of note for this clone: Its antigen is not known.

Germline lookup yields CDR1 SGHVS and CDR2 FQNEAQ. Trimming removed 6 bases at V and 6 bases at J, with 14 bases between. The CDR3 sequence is 14 residues long. Sequencing used immunoSEQ multiplex PCR; TCRdb keeps in-frame clones, though not all of them. The sample shows tens of thousands of clones, 75% of them seen only once. The time point was: week 47, end of study. Doses of 300 ug of mutant IDH1 20-mer peptide were given with topical imiquimod. Patients in the study were vaccinated eight times, receiving shots in weeks 1, 3, 5, 7, 11, 15, 19 and 23. This clonotype was obtained from a man between 45 and 60 years old with glioma. Specimen: PBMCs, collected from a glioma patient whose treatment included an IDH1 peptide vaccine. The chain links TRBV7-8 to TRBJ1-4, with D possibly being TRBD1 (6 bases). The CDR3, as DNA: TGTGCCAGCAGTACGGGACATCTTTATGAAAAACTGTTTTTT. Amino acid sequence: CASSTGHLYEKLFF.